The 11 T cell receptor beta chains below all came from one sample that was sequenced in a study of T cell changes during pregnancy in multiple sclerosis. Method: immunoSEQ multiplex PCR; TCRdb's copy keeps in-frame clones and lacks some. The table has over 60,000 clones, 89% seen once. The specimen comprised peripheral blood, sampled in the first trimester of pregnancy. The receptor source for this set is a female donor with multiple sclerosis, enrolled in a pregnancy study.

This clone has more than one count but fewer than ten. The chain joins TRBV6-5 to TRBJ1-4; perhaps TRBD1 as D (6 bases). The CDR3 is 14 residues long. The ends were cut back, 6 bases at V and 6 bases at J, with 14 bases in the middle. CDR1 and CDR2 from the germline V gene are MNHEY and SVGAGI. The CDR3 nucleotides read TGTGCCAGCAGACGGGGGGCAAGGGATGAAAAACTGTTTTTT. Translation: CASRRGARDEKLFF.

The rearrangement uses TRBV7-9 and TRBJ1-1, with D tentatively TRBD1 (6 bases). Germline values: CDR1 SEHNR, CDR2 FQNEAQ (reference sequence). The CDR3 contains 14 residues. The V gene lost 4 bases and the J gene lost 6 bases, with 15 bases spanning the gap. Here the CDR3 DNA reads TGTGCCAGCAGCTCAATACAGGGTCTCTCTGAAGCTTTCTTT. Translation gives CASSSIQGLSEAFF.

CDR3 sequence reads: CASSDVAYEQYF. The CDR3 DNA follows: TGTGCCAGCAGTGATGTAGCCTACGAGCAGTACTTC. This sequence joins TRBV6-1 and TRBJ2-7; D is unclear. Per germline, CDR1 MNHNS and CDR2 SASEGT. V lost 3 bases and J 2 bases, leaving 5 bases between the germline ends. The CDR3 is made up of 12 amino acids.

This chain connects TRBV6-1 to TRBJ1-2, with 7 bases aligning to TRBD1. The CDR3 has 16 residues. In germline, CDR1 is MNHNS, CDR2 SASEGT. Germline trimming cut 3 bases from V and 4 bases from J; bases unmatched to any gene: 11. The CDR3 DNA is TGTGCCAGCAGTGACGACGGGACAGCACTAACCTATGGCTACACCTTC. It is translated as CASSDDGTALTYGYTF.

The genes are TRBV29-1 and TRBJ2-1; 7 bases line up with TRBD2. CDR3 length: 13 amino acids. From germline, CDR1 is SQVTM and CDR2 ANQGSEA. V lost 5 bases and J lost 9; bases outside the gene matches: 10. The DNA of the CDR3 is TGCAGCGTTCCCTGGACTAGTGTCATTGAGCAGTTCTTC. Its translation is CSVPWTSVIEQFF.

This chain's CDR3 is CASSLISVNTEAFF. The CDR3 DNA reads TGTGCCAGCAGCTTAATAAGCGTGAACACTGAAGCTTTCTTT. The V and J genes are TRBV7-9 and TRBJ1-1; D is ambiguous. Germline V gene lookup returns CDR1 SEHNR and CDR2 FQNEAQ (reference sequence). The CDR3 runs 14 residues. Trimming removed 2 bases from V and 0 bases from J, with 7 bases in between.

DNA of the CDR3: TGTGCCACCAGCTGGGACAGGGGTGCCTCTAACTATGGCTACACCTTC. Translated, it gives CATSWDRGASNYGYTF. The genes are TRBV15 and TRBJ1-2; 10 bases are shared with TRBD1. The CDR3 is 16 amino acids. Germline V gives CDR1 LNHNV, CDR2 YYDKDF (reference sequence). The ends lost 5 bases at V and 0 bases at J; junction bases unmatched: 6.

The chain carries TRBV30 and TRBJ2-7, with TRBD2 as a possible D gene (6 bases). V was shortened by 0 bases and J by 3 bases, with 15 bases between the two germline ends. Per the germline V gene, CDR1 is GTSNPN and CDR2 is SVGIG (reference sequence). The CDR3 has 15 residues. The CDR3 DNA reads TGTGCCTGGAGTGTTGGGGGGAAGGGTGACTACGAGCAGTACTTC. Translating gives CAWSVGGKGDYEQYF.

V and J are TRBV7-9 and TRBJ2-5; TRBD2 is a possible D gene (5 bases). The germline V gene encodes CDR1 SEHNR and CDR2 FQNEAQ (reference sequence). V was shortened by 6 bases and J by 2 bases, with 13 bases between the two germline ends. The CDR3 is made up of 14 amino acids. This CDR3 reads CASSLGSAQETQYF. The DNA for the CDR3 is TGTGCCAGCAGTTTGGGGAGCGCTCAAGAGACCCAGTACTTC.

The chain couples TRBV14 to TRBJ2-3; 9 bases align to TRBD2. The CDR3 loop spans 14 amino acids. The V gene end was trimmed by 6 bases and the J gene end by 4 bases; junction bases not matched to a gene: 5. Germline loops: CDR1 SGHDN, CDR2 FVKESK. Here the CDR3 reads CASSLAGWADTQYF. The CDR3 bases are TGTGCCAGCAGTCTAGCGGGGTGGGCAGATACGCAGTATTTT.

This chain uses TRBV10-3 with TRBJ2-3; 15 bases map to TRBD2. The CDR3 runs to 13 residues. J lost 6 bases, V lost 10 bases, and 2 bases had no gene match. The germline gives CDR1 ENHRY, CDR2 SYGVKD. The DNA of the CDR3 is TGTGCCAGTGGACTAGCGGGGGGGGATACGCAGTATTTT. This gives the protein CASGLAGGDTQYF.